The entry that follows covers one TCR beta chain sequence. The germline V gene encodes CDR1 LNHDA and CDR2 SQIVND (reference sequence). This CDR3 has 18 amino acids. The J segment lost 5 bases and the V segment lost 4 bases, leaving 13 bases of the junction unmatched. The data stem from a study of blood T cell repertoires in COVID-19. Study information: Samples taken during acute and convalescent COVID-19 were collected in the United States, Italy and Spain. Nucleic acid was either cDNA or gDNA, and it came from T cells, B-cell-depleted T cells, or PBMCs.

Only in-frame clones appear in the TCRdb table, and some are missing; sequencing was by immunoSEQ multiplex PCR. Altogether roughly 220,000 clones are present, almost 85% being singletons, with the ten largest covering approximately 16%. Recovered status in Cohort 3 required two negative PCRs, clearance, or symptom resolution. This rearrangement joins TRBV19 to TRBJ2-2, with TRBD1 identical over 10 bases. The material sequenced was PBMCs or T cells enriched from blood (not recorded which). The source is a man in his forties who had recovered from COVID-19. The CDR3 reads CASSTRQGAILRTGELFF. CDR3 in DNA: TGTGCCAGTAGTACTCGACAGGGGGCAATCCTAAGAACCGGGGAGCTGTTTTTT.